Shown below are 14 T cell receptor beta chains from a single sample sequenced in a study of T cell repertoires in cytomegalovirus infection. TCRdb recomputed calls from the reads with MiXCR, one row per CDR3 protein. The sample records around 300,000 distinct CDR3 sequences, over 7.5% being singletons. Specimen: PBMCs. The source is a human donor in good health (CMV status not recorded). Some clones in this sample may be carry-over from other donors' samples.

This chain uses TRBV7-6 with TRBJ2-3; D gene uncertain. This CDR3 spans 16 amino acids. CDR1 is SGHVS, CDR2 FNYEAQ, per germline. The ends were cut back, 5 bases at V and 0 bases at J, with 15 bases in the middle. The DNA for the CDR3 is TGTGCCAGCAGCCCAGGTTTGTGGGGAAGCACAGATACGCAGTATTTT. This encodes CASSPGLWGSTDTQYF.

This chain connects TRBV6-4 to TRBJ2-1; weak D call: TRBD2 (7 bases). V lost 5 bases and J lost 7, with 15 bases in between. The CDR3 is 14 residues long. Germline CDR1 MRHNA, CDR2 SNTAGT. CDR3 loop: CASSRAEGGNEQFF. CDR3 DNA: TGTGCCAGCAGTCGAGCTGAGGGGGGGAATGAGCAGTTCTTC.

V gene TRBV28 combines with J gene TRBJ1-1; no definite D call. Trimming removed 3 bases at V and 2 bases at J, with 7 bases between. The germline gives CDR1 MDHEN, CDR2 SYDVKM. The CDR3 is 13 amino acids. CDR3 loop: CASSFNPNTEAFF. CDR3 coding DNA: TGTGCCAGCAGTTTTAACCCTAACACTGAAGCTTTCTTT.

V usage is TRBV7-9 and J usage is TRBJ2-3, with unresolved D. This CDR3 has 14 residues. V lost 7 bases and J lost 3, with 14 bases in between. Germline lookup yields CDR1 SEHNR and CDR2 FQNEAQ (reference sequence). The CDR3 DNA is TGTGCCAGCACTAAAAGTGGCCTTACAGATACGCAGTATTTT. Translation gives CASTKSGLTDTQYF.

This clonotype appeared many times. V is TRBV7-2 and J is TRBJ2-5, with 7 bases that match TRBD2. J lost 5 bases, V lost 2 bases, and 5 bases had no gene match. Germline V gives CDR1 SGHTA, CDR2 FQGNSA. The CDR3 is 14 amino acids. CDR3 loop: CASSLHGGGETQYF. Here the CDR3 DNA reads TGTGCCAGCAGCTTACACGGGGGAGGGGAGACCCAGTACTTC.

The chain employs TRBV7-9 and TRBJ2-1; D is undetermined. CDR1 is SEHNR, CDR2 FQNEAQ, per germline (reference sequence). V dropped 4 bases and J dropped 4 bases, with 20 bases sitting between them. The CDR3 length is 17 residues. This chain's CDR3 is CASSSSQKPTLYNEQFF. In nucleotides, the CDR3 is TGTGCCAGCAGCTCCAGTCAAAAGCCTACCCTATACAATGAGCAGTTCTTC.

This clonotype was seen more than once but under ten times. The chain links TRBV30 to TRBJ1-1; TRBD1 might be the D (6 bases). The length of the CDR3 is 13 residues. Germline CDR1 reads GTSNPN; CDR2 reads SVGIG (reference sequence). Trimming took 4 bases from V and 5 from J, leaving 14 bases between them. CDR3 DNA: TGTGCCTGGAAACAGGGAGTACAAACTGAAGCTTTCTTT. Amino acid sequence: CAWKQGVQTEAFF.

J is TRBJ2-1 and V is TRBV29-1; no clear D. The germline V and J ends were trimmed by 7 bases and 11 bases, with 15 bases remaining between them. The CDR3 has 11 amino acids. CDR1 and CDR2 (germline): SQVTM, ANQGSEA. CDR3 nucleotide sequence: TGCAGCGAAACGACATATATGAAGCAGTTCTTC. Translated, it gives CSETTYMKQFF.

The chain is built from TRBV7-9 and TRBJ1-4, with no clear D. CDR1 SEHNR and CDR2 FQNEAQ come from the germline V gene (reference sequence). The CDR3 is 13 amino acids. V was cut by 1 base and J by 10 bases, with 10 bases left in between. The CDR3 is CASSLVLPGKLFF. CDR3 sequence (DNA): TGTGCCAGCAGCTTAGTCCTTCCGGGAAAACTGTTTTTT. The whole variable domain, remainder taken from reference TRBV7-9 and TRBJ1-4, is DTGVSQNPRHKITKRGQNVTFRCDPISEHNRLYWYRQTLGQGPEFLTYFQNEAQLEKSRLLSDRFSAERPKGSFSTLEIQRTEQGDSAMYLCASSLVLPGKLFFGSGTQLSVL.

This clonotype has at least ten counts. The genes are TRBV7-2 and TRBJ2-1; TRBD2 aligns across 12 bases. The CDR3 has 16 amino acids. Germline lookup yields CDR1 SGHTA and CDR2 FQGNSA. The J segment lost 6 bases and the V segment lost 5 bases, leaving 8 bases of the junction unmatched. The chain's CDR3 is CASSRLAGGVPNEQFF. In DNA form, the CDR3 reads TGTGCCAGCAGCCGTCTAGCGGGAGGGGTCCCCAATGAGCAGTTCTTC.

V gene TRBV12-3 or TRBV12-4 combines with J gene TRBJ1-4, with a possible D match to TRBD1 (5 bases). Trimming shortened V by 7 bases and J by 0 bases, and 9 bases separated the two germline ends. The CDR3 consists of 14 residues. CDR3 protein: CASTGTTTNEKLFF. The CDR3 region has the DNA TGTGCCAGCACCGGGACCACAACTAATGAAAAACTGTTTTTT.

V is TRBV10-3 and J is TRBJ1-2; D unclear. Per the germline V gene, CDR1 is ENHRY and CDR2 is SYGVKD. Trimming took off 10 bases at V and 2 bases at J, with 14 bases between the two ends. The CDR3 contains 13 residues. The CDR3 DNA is TGTGCCAACCGGGAGGGCCCGAACTATGGCTACACCTTC. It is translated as CANREGPNYGYTF.

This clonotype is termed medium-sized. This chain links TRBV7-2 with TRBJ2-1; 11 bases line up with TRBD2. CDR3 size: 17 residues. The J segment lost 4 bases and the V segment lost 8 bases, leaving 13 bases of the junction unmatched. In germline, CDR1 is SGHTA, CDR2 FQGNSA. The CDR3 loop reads CASCKLNSGGAYNEQFF. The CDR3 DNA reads TGTGCCAGCTGCAAACTTAATAGCGGGGGGGCATACAATGAGCAGTTCTTC.

In nucleotides, the CDR3 is TGCGCCAGCAGCCCCGGACTCAAACGAGGAGGAGATACGCAGTATTTT. Translation gives CASSPGLKRGGDTQYF. This chain links TRBV5-1 with TRBJ2-3; D perhaps matches TRBD2 (5 bases). The germline CDR1 and CDR2 sequences are SGHRS and YFSETQ. Between the trimmed V and J ends, which lost 4 bases and 5 bases, there was a span of 20 bases. This CDR3 comprises 16 residues. Complete variable domain (other parts from reference TRBV5-1 and TRBJ2-3): KAGVTQTPRYLIKTRGQQVTLSCSPISGHRSVSWYQQTPGQGLQFLFEYFSETQRNKGNFPGRFSGRQFSNSRSEMNVSTLELGDSALYLCASSPGLKRGGDTQYFGPGTRLTVL.